Below, 12 T cell receptor beta chains from the same sample are listed, as sequenced in a study of shared clonotypes between healthy human individuals. Profiling relied on immunoSEQ multiplex PCR, and the TCRdb table lists in-frame clones only, not all of them. Here the sample spans about 680,000 clones, under 95% being singletons. It was CD45RO-negative cells, positively selected for CCR7, that made up naive CD8 cells, with terminally differentiated effector memory CD45RA+ cells excluded. The sample comprised naive CD8+ T cells sorted from blood. The receptors here all came from a man in his thirties or forties in good health.

This clone was counted a single time. The chain combines TRBV6-5 with TRBJ1-3, with D hard to call. CDR1 is MNHEY, CDR2 SVGAGI, per germline. The CDR3 sequence is 14 residues long. V was shortened by 2 bases and J by 3 bases, with 8 bases between the two germline ends. The DNA of the CDR3 is TGTGCCAGCAGTTACAGAGGAGTTGGAAACACCATATATTTT. Translated: CASSYRGVGNTIYF.

This clone has only a few counts. The J gene is TRBJ2-6, the V gene TRBV10-1, with D uncertain. The CDR3 has 13 amino acids. Germline loops: CDR1 WNHNN, CDR2 SYGVQD (reference sequence). Trimming stripped 3 bases from V and 3 bases from J, with 3 bases between. The CDR3 nucleotides read TGCGCCAGCAGTGAAAGTGGGGCCAACGTCCTGACTTTC. Translated, it gives CASSESGANVLTF.

This chain uses TRBV7-3 with TRBJ2-3, with D hard to call. From germline, CDR1 is SGHTA and CDR2 FQGTGA. V was cut by 6 bases and J by 0 bases, with 13 bases left in between. This CDR3 comprises 15 residues. The CDR3 coding sequence is TGTGCCAGCAGTTCAACTGGTGCTAGCACAGATACGCAGTATTTT. Its translation is CASSSTGASTDTQYF.

The chain employs TRBV28 and TRBJ2-7; TRBD2 aligns across 7 bases. Germline V gene data show CDR1 as MDHEN and CDR2 as SYDVKM. V shed 3 bases and J 0 bases; nucleotides not matched to a gene: 2. There are 14 residues in the CDR3. CDR3 residues: CASSFLADSYEQYF. CDR3 bases: TGTGCCAGCAGTTTCCTAGCGGACTCCTACGAGCAGTACTTC.

The chain uses TRBV11-3 and TRBJ2-3, with 12 bases matching TRBD2. After removal of 5 bases from V and 2 bases from J, the junction contained 5 bases not matched to a gene. The germline V gene encodes CDR1 SGHNT and CDR2 YENEEA. The CDR3 length is 16 residues. CDR3 in amino acids: CASSPRTSGTTDTQYF. The CDR3 DNA follows: TGTGCCAGCAGCCCCAGGACTAGCGGGACCACAGATACGCAGTATTTT.

On this clone: With a far larger clone one base away, a read error is the likely cause. This sample includes further DNA sequences coding for the same CDR3. The gene calls are TRBV9 and TRBJ2-2; no clear D gene. The CDR3 is 13 residues long. V was shortened by 3 bases and J by 0 bases, with 3 bases between the two germline ends. CDR1 and CDR2 from the germline V gene are SGDLS and YYNGEE. CDR3 sequence: CASSATNTGELFF. The CDR3 DNA is TGTGCCAGCAGCGCCACGAACACCGGGGAGCTGTTTTTT.

The CDR3 sequence is CASSLVQGANEQFF. The CDR3, as DNA: TGTGCCAGCAGCTTAGTACAGGGGGCAAATGAGCAGTTCTTC. The chain couples TRBV7-9 to TRBJ2-1; 9 nucleotides match TRBD1. There are 14 residues in the CDR3. Per germline, CDR1 SEHNR and CDR2 FQNEAQ (reference sequence). J was trimmed by 7 bases and V by 1 base; bases with no gene match: 2.

This clone was found once. This chain connects TRBV19 to TRBJ2-1, with D maybe TRBD2 (5 bases). CDR1 and CDR2 from the germline V gene are LNHDA and SQIVND (reference sequence). Trimming cost V 3 bases and J 6 bases, with 15 bases left between them. This CDR3 contains 15 residues. The CDR3: CASSILAGSINEQFF. CDR3 bases: TGTGCCAGTAGTATTTTGGCGGGTTCGATCAATGAGCAGTTCTTC.

About this clone: Other DNA sequences in the same sample also yield this CDR3. The V gene is TRBV11-2, the J gene TRBJ2-7; 7 positions match TRBD2. This CDR3 has 15 amino acids. Germline V lookup: CDR1 SGHAT, CDR2 FQNNGV. The V segment lost 0 bases and the J segment 2 bases; nucleotides outside the gene matches: 4. CDR3 in DNA: TGTGCCAGCAGCTTAGAGGCTAGCGGAGCCTACGAGCAGTACTTC. Translated, it gives CASSLEASGAYEQYF.

The chain has TRBV9 and TRBJ2-1, with D maybe TRBD2 (5 bases). The germline V gene has CDR1 SGDLS and CDR2 YYNGEE. The length of the CDR3 is 16 residues. Trimming left V 3 bases short and J 9 bases short, with 22 bases between. The CDR3 region is CASSERLRVMVSEQFF. The CDR3 nucleotides read TGTGCCAGCAGCGAAAGGTTGCGGGTGATGGTTTCTGAGCAGTTCTTC.

The chain uses TRBV7-3 and TRBJ2-7, with D tentatively TRBD2 (5 bases). In germline, CDR1 is SGHTA, CDR2 FQGTGA. V lost 4 bases and J lost 3, with 13 bases in between. The length of the CDR3 is 14 residues. CDR3 sequence (DNA): TGTGCCAGCAGCTCAGACGGTGGGAGCTACGAGCAGTACTTC. Its protein product is CASSSDGGSYEQYF.

The rearrangement uses TRBV5-1 and TRBJ2-5, with a tentative D call TRBD2 (5 bases). CDR3 length equals 16 residues. V lost 0 bases and J 5 bases, leaving 17 bases between the germline ends. Germline lookup yields CDR1 SGHRS and CDR2 YFSETQ. The CDR3 sequence is CASSLGVGLMAETQYF. In DNA, the CDR3 is TGCGCCAGCAGCTTGGGGGTCGGACTCATGGCGGAGACCCAGTACTTC.